These 12 T cell receptor beta chains originate from one sample sequenced in a study of shared clonotypes between healthy human individuals. TCRdb keeps only in-frame clones here, not all; method: immunoSEQ multiplex PCR. The sample consists of millions of clones, just over 90% of them appearing once. Sequences were obtained from naive CD4+ T cells sorted from blood. The subset was: CD45RA+ positively selected. The source is a man between 18 and 35 years old in good health.

For this clone: This sample includes further DNA sequences coding for the same CDR3. J is TRBJ2-7 and V is TRBV5-1, with 7 bases aligning to TRBD1. Germline CDR1 is SGHRS and CDR2 is YFSETQ. With 1 base clipped from V and 3 bases from J, the junction kept 1 base outside the gene matches. CDR3 length equals 13 residues. DNA for the CDR3: TGCGCCAGCAGCTTGACAGGGGACTACGAGCAGTACTTC. This encodes CASSLTGDYEQYF.

V gene TRBV28 combines with J gene TRBJ1-2; 7 nucleotides align to TRBD1. This CDR3 has 14 residues. After removal of 7 bases from V and 0 bases from J, the junction contained 5 bases not matched to a gene. Germline values: CDR1 MDHEN, CDR2 SYDVKM. CDR3 DNA: TGTGCCAGCAAATTGACAGGGCCTAACTATGGCTACACCTTC. Its protein product is CASKLTGPNYGYTF.

The chain has TRBV28 and TRBJ2-1; 9 positions agree with TRBD1. The CDR3 runs 15 residues. With 7 bases clipped from V and 4 bases from J, the junction kept 8 bases outside the gene matches. Germline V gene sequence: CDR1 MDHEN, CDR2 SYDVKM. CDR3 residues: CASKTTGTGYNEQFF. CDR3 bases: TGTGCCAGCAAAACTACCGGGACAGGGTACAATGAGCAGTTCTTC.

In the case of this clone: The sample carries other DNA sequences with the same CDR3. The CDR3 bases are TGTGCCAGCAGCGTAGGGGGGACTAATGAAAAACTGTTTTTT. Translation: CASSVGGTNEKLFF. The V and J genes are TRBV9 and TRBJ1-4, with a weak D call TRBD1 (5 bases). Germline-derived CDR1 and CDR2 are SGDLS and YYNGEE. The CDR3 loop spans 14 amino acids. V gave up 0 bases and J gave up 2 bases, with 5 bases separating them. The variable domain in full, with the rest retrieved from reference TRBV9 and TRBJ1-4, is DSGVTQTPKHLITATGQRVTLRCSPRSGDLSVYWYQQSLDQGLQFLIQYYNGEERAKGNILERFSAQQFPDLHSELNLSSLELGDSALYFCASSVGGTNEKLFFGSGTQLSVL.

The chain joins TRBV7-2 to TRBJ1-5, with TRBD1 as a possible D gene (5 bases). V was clipped by 2 bases and J by 6 bases, with 11 bases between them. This CDR3 has 14 residues. Germline values: CDR1 SGHTA, CDR2 FQGNSA. CDR3 in amino acids: CASSLSRGPQPQHF. CDR3 DNA: TGTGCCAGCAGCTTATCCCGGGGACCTCAGCCCCAGCATTTT. Full variable domain (remainder filled in from reference TRBV7-2 and TRBJ1-5): GAGVSQSPSNKVTEKGKDVELRCDPISGHTALYWYRQSLGQGLEFLIYFQGNSAPDKSGLPSDRFSAERTGGSVSTLTIQRTQQEDSAVYLCASSLSRGPQPQHFGDGTRLSIL.

The chain employs TRBV21-1 and TRBJ2-2; TRBD2, the D gene given by the table, was not confirmed from the DNA. TRBV21-1 is a pseudogene. The CDR3 is made up of 13 amino acids. In DNA form, the CDR3 reads TGTGCCAGCAGCAAAAGGAGCACCGGGGAGCTGTTTTTT. It codes for CASSKRSTGELFF.

The chain uses TRBV6-5 and TRBJ1-1, with D possibly matching TRBD1 (6 bases). Between the trimmed V and J ends, which lost 7 bases and 0 bases, there was a span of 12 bases. The germline gives CDR1 MNHEY, CDR2 SVGAGI. CDR3 size: 14 residues. CDR3 sequence: CASTPDSMNTEAFF. The CDR3, as DNA: TGTGCCAGCACCCCGGACAGCATGAACACTGAAGCTTTCTTT.

The V and J genes are TRBV12-5 and TRBJ2-3; 9 bases fit TRBD1. The CDR3 totals 16 residues. CDR1 is LGHNT, CDR2 FRNRAP, per germline. Unmatched junction bases numbered 6, after V lost 1 base and J lost 4 bases. The CDR3 bases are TGTGCTAGTGGTTTGGCCGGGACAGGGATCGCAGATACGCAGTATTTT. Residues: CASGLAGTGIADTQYF.

The V and J genes are TRBV2 and TRBJ2-1; the match to TRBD1 covers 8 bases. The CDR3 has 15 amino acids. The germline V gene encodes CDR1 SNHLY and CDR2 FYNNEI. Germline trimming cut 6 bases from V and 5 bases from J; bases unmatched to any gene: 9. The CDR3 coding sequence is TGTGCCAGCAGCCTTCAGGGGGCACCAAACAATGAGCAGTTCTTC. It is translated as CASSLQGAPNNEQFF.

This clone occurred once. The chain is built from TRBV10-1 and TRBJ2-1; 10 bases line up with TRBD2. Germline V gives CDR1 WNHNN, CDR2 SYGVQD (reference sequence). This CDR3 has 13 residues. J lost 10 bases, V lost 5 bases, and 5 bases had no gene match. This CDR3 reads CASSPWTSGEQFF. The CDR3 coding sequence is TGCGCCAGCAGTCCTTGGACTAGCGGAGAGCAGTTCTTC.

The chain employs TRBV28 and TRBJ2-1, with D possibly being TRBD1 or TRBD2 (5 bases each). The CDR3 has 15 residues. V lost 4 bases and J lost 2, with 12 bases in between. CDR1 and CDR2 from the germline V gene are MDHEN and SYDVKM. The CDR3 loop is CASSSGTATYNEQFF. CDR3 DNA: TGTGCCAGCAGTTCGGGGACGGCAACCTACAATGAGCAGTTCTTC.

The chain uses TRBV15 and TRBJ1-1; 7 nucleotides line up with TRBD1. The CDR3 has 14 amino acids. Trimming at V came to 5 bases and at J to 5 bases, leaving 8 bases not matched to a gene. In germline, CDR1 is LNHNV, CDR2 YYDKDF (reference sequence). The CDR3 nucleotides read TGTGCCACCAGCGGAAGACAGGGAGTGACTGAAGCTTTCTTT. Its translation is CATSGRQGVTEAFF.